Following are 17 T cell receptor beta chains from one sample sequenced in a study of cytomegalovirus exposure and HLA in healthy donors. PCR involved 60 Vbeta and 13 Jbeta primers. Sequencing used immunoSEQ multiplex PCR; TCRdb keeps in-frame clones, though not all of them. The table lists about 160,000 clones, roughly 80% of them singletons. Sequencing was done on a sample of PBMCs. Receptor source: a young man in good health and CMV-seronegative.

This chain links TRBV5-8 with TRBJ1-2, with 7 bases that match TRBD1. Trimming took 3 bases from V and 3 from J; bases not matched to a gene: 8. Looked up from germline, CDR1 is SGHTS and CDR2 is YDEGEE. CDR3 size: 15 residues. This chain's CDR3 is CASSSTGVGDYGYTF. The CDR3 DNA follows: TGTGCCAGCAGCTCTACAGGGGTCGGTGACTATGGCTACACCTTC.

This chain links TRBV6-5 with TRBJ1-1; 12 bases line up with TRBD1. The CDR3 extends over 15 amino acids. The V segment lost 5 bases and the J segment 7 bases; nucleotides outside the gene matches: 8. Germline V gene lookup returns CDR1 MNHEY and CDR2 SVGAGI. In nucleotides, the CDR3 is TGTGCCAGCAGTCAAGGGACAGGGGGCGCGGATGAAGCTTTCTTT. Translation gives CASSQGTGGADEAFF.

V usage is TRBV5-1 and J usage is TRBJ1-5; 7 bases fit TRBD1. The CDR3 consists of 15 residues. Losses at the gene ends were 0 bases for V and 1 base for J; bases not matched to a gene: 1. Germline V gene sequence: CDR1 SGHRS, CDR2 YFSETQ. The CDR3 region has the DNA TGCGCCAGCAGCTTGGGCAGGGGGAGCAATCAGCCCCAGCATTTT. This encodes CASSLGRGSNQPQHF.

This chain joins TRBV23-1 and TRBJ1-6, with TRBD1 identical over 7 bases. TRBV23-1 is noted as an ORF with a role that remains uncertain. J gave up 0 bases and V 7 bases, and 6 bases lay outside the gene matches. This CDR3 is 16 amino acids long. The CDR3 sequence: CASTTDRVSYNSPLHF. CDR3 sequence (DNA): TGCGCCAGCACCACTGACAGGGTCTCCTATAATTCACCCCTCCACTTT.

The CDR3 spells CASSLGRQGEKLFF. The CDR3 region has the DNA TGTGCCAGCAGCTTGGGGCGACAGGGGGAAAAACTGTTTTTT. The rearrangement links TRBV5-4 to TRBJ1-4; 8 nucleotides match TRBD1. In germline, CDR1 is SGHNT, CDR2 YYREEE (reference sequence). J gave up 8 bases and V 0 bases, and 3 bases lay outside the gene matches. This CDR3 region has 14 residues. The variable domain in full, with the rest retrieved from reference TRBV5-4 and TRBJ1-4, is ETGVTQSPTHLIKTRGQQVTLRCSSQSGHNTVSWYQQALGQGPQFIFQYYREEENGRGNFPPRFSGLQFPNYSSELNVNALELDDSALYLCASSLGRQGEKLFFGSGTQLSVL.

DNA for the CDR3: TGTGCCAGCAGCTTAAGGGGGGGACAGGGGATCAACGAGCAGTACTTC. Its protein is CASSLRGGQGINEQYF. The chain is built from TRBV7-9 and TRBJ2-7; 10 bases fit TRBD1. CDR1 is SEHNR and CDR2 is FQNEAQ in the germline V gene (reference sequence). The CDR3 has 16 amino acids. V was pared by 2 bases and J by 5 bases, with 9 bases of the junction left unmatched.

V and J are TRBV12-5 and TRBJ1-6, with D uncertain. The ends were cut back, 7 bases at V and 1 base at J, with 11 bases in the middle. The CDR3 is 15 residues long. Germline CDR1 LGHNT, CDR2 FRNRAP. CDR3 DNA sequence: TGTGCTAGTGCCATGGGAGGGTCCTATAATTCACCCCTCCACTTT. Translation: CASAMGGSYNSPLHF.

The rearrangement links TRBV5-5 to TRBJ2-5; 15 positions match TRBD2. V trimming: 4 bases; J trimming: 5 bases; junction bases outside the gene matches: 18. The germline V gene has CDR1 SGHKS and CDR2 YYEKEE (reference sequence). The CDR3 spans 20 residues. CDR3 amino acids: CASSPPPGTSGRPPGETQYF. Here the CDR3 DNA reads TGTGCCAGCAGCCCGCCTCCCGGGACTAGCGGGAGGCCTCCCGGTGAGACCCAGTACTTC.

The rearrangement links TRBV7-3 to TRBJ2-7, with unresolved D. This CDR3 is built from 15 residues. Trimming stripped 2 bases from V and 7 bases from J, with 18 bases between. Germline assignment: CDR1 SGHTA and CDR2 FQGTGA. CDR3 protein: CASSLSGSSLREQYF. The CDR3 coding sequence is TGTGCCAGCAGCTTATCAGGCAGTTCCTTACGAGAGCAGTACTTC.

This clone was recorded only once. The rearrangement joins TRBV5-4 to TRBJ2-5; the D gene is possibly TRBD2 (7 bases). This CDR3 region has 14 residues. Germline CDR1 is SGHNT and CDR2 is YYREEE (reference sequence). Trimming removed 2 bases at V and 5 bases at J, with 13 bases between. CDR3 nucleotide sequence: TGTGCCAGCAGCTTTCGGGGGGCTGAGGAGACCCAGTACTTC. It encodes CASSFRGAEETQYF.

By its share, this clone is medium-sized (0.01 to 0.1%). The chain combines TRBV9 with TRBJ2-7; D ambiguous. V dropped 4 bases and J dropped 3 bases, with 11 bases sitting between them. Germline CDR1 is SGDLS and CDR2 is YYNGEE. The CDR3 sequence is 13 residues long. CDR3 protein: CASSYGSRYEQYF. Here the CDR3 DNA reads TGTGCCAGCAGCTACGGGTCGCGCTACGAGCAGTACTTC.

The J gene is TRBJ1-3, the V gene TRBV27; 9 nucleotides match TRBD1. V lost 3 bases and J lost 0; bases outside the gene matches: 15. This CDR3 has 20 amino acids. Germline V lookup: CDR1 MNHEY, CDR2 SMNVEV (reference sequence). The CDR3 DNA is TGTGCCAGCAGTTTCCTCGGTGGGACAGGGCCTTATCACTCTGGAAACACCATATATTTT. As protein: CASSFLGGTGPYHSGNTIYF.

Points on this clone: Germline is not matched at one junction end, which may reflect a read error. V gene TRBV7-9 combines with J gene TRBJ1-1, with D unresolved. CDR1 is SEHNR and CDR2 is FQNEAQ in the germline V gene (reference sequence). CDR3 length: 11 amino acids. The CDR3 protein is CSSNAGGEAFF. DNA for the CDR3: TGTTCCAGCAACGCAGGTGGTGAAGCTTTCTTT.

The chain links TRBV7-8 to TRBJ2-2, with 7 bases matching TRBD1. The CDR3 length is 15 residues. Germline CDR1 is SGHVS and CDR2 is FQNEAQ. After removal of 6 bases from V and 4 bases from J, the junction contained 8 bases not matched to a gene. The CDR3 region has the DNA TGTGCCAGCAGAACCGACAGGGTCCTCACCGGGGAGCTGTTTTTT. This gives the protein CASRTDRVLTGELFF.

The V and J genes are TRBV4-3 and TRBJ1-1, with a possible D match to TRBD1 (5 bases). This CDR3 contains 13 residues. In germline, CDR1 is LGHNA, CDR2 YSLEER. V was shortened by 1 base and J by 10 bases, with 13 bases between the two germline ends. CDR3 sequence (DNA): TGCGCCAGCAGCCAAGCTGGAGGGGTGGGAGCTTTCTTT. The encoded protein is CASSQAGGVGAFF.

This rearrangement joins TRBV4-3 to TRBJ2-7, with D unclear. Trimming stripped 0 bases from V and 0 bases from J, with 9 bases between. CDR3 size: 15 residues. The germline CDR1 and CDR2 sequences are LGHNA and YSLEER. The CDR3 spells CASSQDLSHSYEQYF. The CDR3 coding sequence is TGCGCCAGCAGCCAAGATCTATCCCACTCCTACGAGCAGTACTTC.

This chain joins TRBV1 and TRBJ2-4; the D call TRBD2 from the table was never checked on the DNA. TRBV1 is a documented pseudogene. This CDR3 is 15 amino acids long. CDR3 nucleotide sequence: TGCACCAGCAGCCAAGGCCCGGGGGGGAAAAACATTCAGTACTTC. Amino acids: CTSSQGPGGKNIQYF.